One sample yielded the 19 T cell receptor beta chains listed below, sequenced in a study of blood T cell repertoires in COVID-19 (dated by TCRdb to about 2020). Library method: the immunoSEQ multiplex PCR assay. TCRdb carries this immuneACCESS record with in-frame sequences only. Its versions omit some clonotypes, under half of them owing to an unresolved V gene in the studies checked, with the rest unexplained. Present in this sample are around 90,000 clones, roughly 87% of which were seen just once. Clones ranked in the top ten supply approximately 15% of the sample. What was sequenced was peripheral blood. These receptors originate from a male donor with acute or convalescent COVID-19.

The chain has TRBV21-1 and TRBJ1-2; the D call in the table, TRBD1, was not verified against the DNA. TRBV21-1 represents a pseudogene. There are 11 residues in the CDR3. Here the CDR3 reads CASNDRDGYTF. DNA for the CDR3: TGTGCCAGCAACGACAGGGATGGCTACACCTTC.

This sequence joins TRBV11-3 and TRBJ2-3, with D possibly TRBD2 on 6 matching bases. The V end was cut by 5 bases, the J end by 5 bases, with 11 bases between. CDR3 length: 13 residues. The germline V gene has CDR1 SGHNT and CDR2 YENEEA. The chain's CDR3 is CASSPQAGDTQYF. The CDR3 nucleotides are TGTGCCAGCAGCCCTCAAGCGGGAGATACGCAGTATTTT.

This clone was seen a handful of times. The chain recombines TRBV7-8 with TRBJ1-2, with 8 nucleotides matching TRBD1. This CDR3 has 12 amino acids. CDR1 and CDR2 (germline): SGHVS, FQNEAQ. V trimming: 5 bases; J trimming: 6 bases; junction bases outside the gene matches: 2. CDR3 in amino acids: CASSPTGDGYTF. The CDR3 nucleotides are TGTGCCAGCAGCCCGACAGGGGATGGCTACACCTTC.

This clone appeared a single time. This chain joins TRBV28 and TRBJ1-5, with 8 nucleotides matching TRBD1. The CDR3 has 13 residues. V was pared by 6 bases and J by 6 bases, with 4 bases of the junction left unmatched. CDR1 and CDR2 (germline): MDHEN, SYDVKM. In DNA form, the CDR3 reads TGTGCCAGCAGCGGACAGGGTACTCAGCCCCAGCATTTT. This codes for CASSGQGTQPQHF.

The gene calls are TRBV7-6 and TRBJ2-1; D gene ambiguous. CDR3 length: 15 residues. Germline V CDR1 and CDR2: SGHVS, FNYEAQ. Trimming removed 0 bases from V and 4 bases from J, with 10 bases in between. In DNA, the CDR3 is TGTGCCAGCAGCTTAGCGGTCACAGATTACAATGAGCAGTTCTTC. It yields the protein CASSLAVTDYNEQFF.

This clone appeared a few times. The chain employs TRBV6-2 or TRBV6-3 and TRBJ2-7; 8 bases agree with TRBD1. The CDR3 contains 16 residues. V trimming: 3 bases; J trimming: 1 base; junction bases outside the gene matches: 8. Germline V gene sequence: CDR1 MNHEY, CDR2 SVGEGT. The CDR3 DNA sequence: TGTGCCAGCAGTTATCGGACAGGGCCCGGGTCCTACGAGCAGTACTTC. As protein: CASSYRTGPGSYEQYF.

The chain carries TRBV9 and TRBJ1-3; tentatively, D is TRBD1 (5 bases). Germline loops: CDR1 SGDLS, CDR2 YYNGEE. This CDR3 spans 16 amino acids. The V and J ends lost 1 base and 0 bases respectively, with 11 bases between them. The CDR3 sequence: CASSVLGVVSGNTIYF. The CDR3 DNA reads as TGTGCCAGCAGCGTATTAGGGGTAGTCTCTGGAAACACCATATATTTT.

The table lists this clone with a few counts. The gene calls are TRBV9 and TRBJ1-2; 8 bases are a match to TRBD1. The CDR3 is 14 residues long. V lost 0 bases and J lost 7; bases outside the gene matches: 5. Germline assignment: CDR1 SGDLS and CDR2 YYNGEE. The CDR3 reads CASSVALQGGGYTF. The DNA for the CDR3 is TGTGCCAGCAGCGTAGCTTTACAGGGGGGTGGCTACACCTTC.

The chain combines TRBV4-2 with TRBJ1-4; unclear D gene. Germline V gene sequence: CDR1 LGHNA, CDR2 YNFKEQ. The CDR3 has 16 residues. V lost 1 base, J lost 7 bases, and 16 bases lay in between. This chain's CDR3 is CASSQVVAGGPEKLFF. Here the CDR3 DNA reads TGTGCCAGCAGCCAAGTCGTCGCGGGCGGTCCTGAAAAACTGTTTTTT.

The V and J genes are TRBV7-9 and TRBJ1-1; possible D gene TRBD1, 5 bases. V shed 1 base and J shed 1 base, with 13 bases lying between them. CDR3 length: 16 amino acids. The germline V gene has CDR1 SEHNR and CDR2 FQNEAQ (reference sequence). CDR3 coding DNA: TGTGCCAGCAGCTTAGGGGGCAGGCAGGCGAACACTGAAGCTTTCTTT. Translation: CASSLGGRQANTEAFF.

The chain has TRBV5-1 and TRBJ1-1; D may be TRBD1 (5 bases). CDR3 length equals 14 residues. Trimming stripped 0 bases from V and 3 bases from J, with 9 bases between. Germline values: CDR1 SGHRS, CDR2 YFSETQ. CDR3 region: CASSLAGLHTEAFF. DNA for the CDR3: TGCGCCAGCAGCTTGGCAGGGCTCCACACTGAAGCTTTCTTT.

The chain couples TRBV11-2 to TRBJ1-6; TRBD1 aligns across 7 bases. This CDR3 contains 17 residues. The germline V gene encodes CDR1 SGHAT and CDR2 FQNNGV. V dropped 4 bases and J dropped 8; count of bases not matched to a gene: 14. The CDR3 coding sequence is TGTGCCAGCAGCTCTCGACAGGGCTCCCCCAATTATTCACCCCTCCACTTT. This encodes CASSSRQGSPNYSPLHF.

This clone was seen more than once but under ten times. The same CDR3 is also encoded by other DNA sequences in this sample. The chain joins TRBV19 to TRBJ2-3; TRBD1 matches at 11 bases. Looked up from germline, CDR1 is LNHDA and CDR2 is SQIVND (reference sequence). CDR3 length: 15 amino acids. The J segment lost 1 base and the V segment lost 7 bases, leaving 4 bases of the junction unmatched. DNA for the CDR3: TGTGCCAGTAAACGGACAGGGGGCGGCACAGATACGCAGTATTTT. It translates to CASKRTGGGTDTQYF.

The V call is TRBV12-3 or TRBV12-4, the J call TRBJ1-5; no clear D gene. The CDR3 contains 13 residues. Trimming pared 2 bases from V and 11 bases from J, leaving 13 bases between. The CDR3 protein is CASSLTNLRSQHF. DNA of the CDR3: TGTGCCAGCAGTTTAACCAACTTGAGGTCCCAGCATTTT.

This chain links TRBV6-5 with TRBJ2-7; TRBD2 agrees at 10 bases. The CDR3 is 16 residues long. The J segment lost 5 bases and the V segment lost 0 bases, leaving 7 bases of the junction unmatched. CDR1 and CDR2 (germline): MNHEY, SVGAGI. Here the CDR3 reads CASSYSASGGGHEQYF. CDR3 nucleotide sequence: TGTGCCAGCAGTTACTCGGCTAGCGGGGGCGGACACGAGCAGTACTTC.

This clone is a singleton in its sample. The gene calls are TRBV6-6 and TRBJ2-7; D might be TRBD1 (6 bases). This CDR3 region has 15 residues. CDR1 MNHNY and CDR2 SVGAGI come from the germline V gene (reference sequence). Trimming cost V 5 bases and J 1 base, with 15 bases left between them. CDR3 in DNA: TGTGCCAGCAGTGGGAAAACAGGGTCTTCCTACGAGCAGTACTTC. This codes for CASSGKTGSSYEQYF.

The chain is built from TRBV5-4 and TRBJ2-7, with 11 bases identical to TRBD1. CDR1 is SGHNT, CDR2 YYREEE, per germline (reference sequence). CDR3 size: 16 residues. The V and J ends lost 4 bases and 2 bases, in that order; junction bases with no gene match: 8. CDR3 sequence (DNA): TGTGCCAGCAGCGGAAGGACAGGGGGCGGCCCCTACGAGCAGTACTTC. Its translation: CASSGRTGGGPYEQYF.

The rearrangement links TRBV30 to TRBJ2-1, with TRBD1 as a possible D gene (5 bases). The CDR3 contains 15 residues. Germline V gene data show CDR1 as GTSNPN and CDR2 as SVGIG (reference sequence). V lost 0 bases to trimming and J lost 5 bases, with 14 bases between them. The CDR3 sequence: CAWSVPGPGNNEQFF. The CDR3 bases are TGTGCCTGGAGTGTTCCAGGGCCGGGCAACAATGAGCAGTTCTTC.

This clone was recorded only once. V is TRBV11-2 and J is TRBJ2-5, with D possibly matching TRBD1 (6 bases). The CDR3 totals 12 residues. The V and J ends lost 5 bases and 5 bases respectively, with 9 bases between them. The germline V gene has CDR1 SGHAT and CDR2 FQNNGV. The CDR3 coding sequence is TGTGCCAGCAGCCCTAGGGGGGAGACCCAGTACTTC. Translating it yields CASSPRGETQYF. The whole variable domain, filled in from reference TRBV11-2 and TRBJ2-5, reads EAGVAQSPRYKIIEKRQSVAFWCNPISGHATLYWYQQILGQGPKLLIQFQNNGVVDDSQLPKDRFSAERLKGVDSTLKIQPAKLEDSAVYLCASSPRGETQYFGPGTRLLVL.